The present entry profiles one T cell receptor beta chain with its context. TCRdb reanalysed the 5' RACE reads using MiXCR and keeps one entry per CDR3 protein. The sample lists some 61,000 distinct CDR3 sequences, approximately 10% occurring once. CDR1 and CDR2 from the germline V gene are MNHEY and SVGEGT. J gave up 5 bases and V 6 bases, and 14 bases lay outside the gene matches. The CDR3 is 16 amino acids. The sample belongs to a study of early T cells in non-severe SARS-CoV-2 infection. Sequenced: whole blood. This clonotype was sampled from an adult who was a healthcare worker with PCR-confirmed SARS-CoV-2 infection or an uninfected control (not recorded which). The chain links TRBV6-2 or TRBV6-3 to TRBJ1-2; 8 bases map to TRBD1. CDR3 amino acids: CASSLRQGSTQYGYTF. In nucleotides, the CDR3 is TGTGCCAGCAGCCTACGACAGGGGTCGACCCAGTATGGCTACACCTTC.